Below, 2 T cell receptor beta chains from the same sample are listed, as sequenced in a study of identifying expanded T cells in peripheral blood. The method was immunoSEQ multiplex PCR; TCRdb's version includes in-frame clones alone and lacks a portion of them. In the table there are 100,000 to 110,000 clones, approximately 88% of which are singletons. The sequenced sample consisted of blood. All receptors derive from a person aged 18 to 70 in good health.

The chain uses TRBV11-3 and TRBJ2-7, with TRBD2 matching over 12 bases. The J segment lost 3 bases and the V segment lost 3 bases, leaving 3 bases of the junction unmatched. The CDR3 has 15 residues. Looked up from germline, CDR1 is SGHNT and CDR2 is YENEEA. The CDR3: CASSLLAGGNYEQYF. The CDR3 DNA follows: TGTGCCAGCAGCTTGCTAGCGGGAGGGAACTACGAGCAGTACTTC.

The chain couples TRBV7-2 to TRBJ2-3; no definite D call. Germline loops: CDR1 SGHTA, CDR2 FQGNSA. Trimming stripped 1 base from V and 8 bases from J, with 10 bases between. CDR3 length: 13 amino acids. The CDR3 sequence is CASSLEIEGTQYF. As DNA, the CDR3 is TGTGCCAGCAGCTTAGAGATTGAAGGTACGCAGTATTTT. Using reference TRBV7-2 and TRBJ2-3 for the parts outside the CDR3, the full variable domain is GAGVSQSPSNKVTEKGKDVELRCDPISGHTALYWYRQSLGQGLEFLIYFQGNSAPDKSGLPSDRFSAERTGGSVSTLTIQRTQQEDSAVYLCASSLEIEGTQYFGPGTRLTVL.